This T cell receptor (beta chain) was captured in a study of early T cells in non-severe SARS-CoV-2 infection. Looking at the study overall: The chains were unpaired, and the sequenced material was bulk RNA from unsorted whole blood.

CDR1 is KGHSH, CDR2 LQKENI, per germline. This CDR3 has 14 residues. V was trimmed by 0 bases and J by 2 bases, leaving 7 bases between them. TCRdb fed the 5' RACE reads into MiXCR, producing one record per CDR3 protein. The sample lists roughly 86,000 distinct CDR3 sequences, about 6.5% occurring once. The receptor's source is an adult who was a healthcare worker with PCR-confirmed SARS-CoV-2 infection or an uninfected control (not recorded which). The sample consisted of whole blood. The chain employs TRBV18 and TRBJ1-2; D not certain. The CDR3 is CASSPPVVNYGYTF. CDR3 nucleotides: TGTGCCAGCTCACCACCGGTTGTGAACTATGGCTACACCTTC.